This is a list of T cell receptor beta chains from one sample in a study of cytomegalovirus exposure and HLA in healthy donors. Using immunoSEQ multiplex PCR, the repertoire was profiled, and TCRdb retains in-frame clones only, with some absent. The top ten hold 5% to 5.5% of the sample, which has about 170,000 clones, 73% seen once. What was sequenced was PBMCs. These receptors all stem from a woman aged 18 to 35 in good health and CMV-seropositive. Each CDR3 is given with its conserved first and last residue. The D gene is left open where the match is weak. A row's size may be missing; if present it is once, few, many or a size class.

TRBV7-3	TRBJ2-6	TRBD1	.	20	CASSLLPWDRGQAGANVLTF	TGTGCCAGCAGCTTACTTCCGTGGGACAGGGGGCAAGCTGGGGCCAACGTCCTGACTTTC
TRBV25-1	TRBJ2-2	.	few	16	CASSTAGGSIAGELFF	TGTGCCAGCAGCACCGCCGGAGGTAGTATCGCCGGGGAGCTGTTTTTT
TRBV15	TRBJ2-5	.	.	15	CATSPPGSGHKTQYF	TGTGCCACCAGCCCCCCGGGGAGCGGTCACAAGACCCAGTACTTC
TRBV27	TRBJ1-2	TRBD1	.	15	CASSPDRGLNYGYTF	TGTGCCAGCAGTCCAGACAGGGGTTTGAACTATGGCTACACCTTC
TRBV7-8	TRBJ2-1	TRBD1	.	15	CASSLLTGGMWEQFF	TGTGCCAGCAGCTTATTGACAGGGGGCATGTGGGAGCAGTTCTTC
TRBV5-8	TRBJ1-5	TRBD1	.	20	CASSVKRLGQGVMAPQPQHF	TGTGCCAGCAGCGTAAAGCGTTTAGGACAGGGAGTTATGGCGCCTCAGCCCCAGCATTTT
TRBV19	TRBJ2-7	.	.	15	CASSIGNRAYYEQYF	TGTGCCAGTAGTATAGGGAACAGGGCCTACTACGAGCAGTACTTC
TRBV14	TRBJ2-7	.	few	16	CASKSAAEGESGEQYF	TGTGCCAGCAAGAGCGCCGCAGAGGGGGAGTCAGGCGAGCAGTACTTC
TRBV9	TRBJ2-7	.	.	14	CASSPGGNPYEQYF	TGTGCCAGCAGCCCCGGAGGTAACCCCTACGAGCAGTACTTC
TRBV6-1	TRBJ1-4	TRBD1	.	14	CASSRQGLGEKLFF	TGTGCCAGCAGTCGACAGGGTTTAGGGGAAAAACTGTTTTTT
TRBV30	TRBJ2-3	TRBD2	.	14	CAWRLAGGPDTQYF	TGTGCCTGGAGACTAGCGGGGGGGCCAGATACGCAGTATTTT
TRBV5-1	TRBJ1-6	.	.	12	CASSLADSPLHF	TGCGCCAGCAGCTTGGCGGATTCACCCCTCCACTTT
TRBV14	TRBJ2-1	TRBD2	few	15	CASSPSLAYHNEQFF	TGTGCCAGCAGCCCCTCACTAGCGTACCACAATGAGCAGTTCTTC
TRBV9	TRBJ2-1	.	.	15	CASSPEGGGLGEQFF	TGTGCCAGCAGCCCAGAAGGGGGGGGGCTCGGTGAGCAGTTCTTC
TRBV7-2	TRBJ2-5	TRBD2	.	13	CASSPTSGETQYF	TGTGCCAGCAGCCCAACTAGCGGGGAGACCCAGTACTTC
TRBV29-1	TRBJ2-1	.	.	14	CSVGRQGSLNEQFF	TGCAGCGTTGGAAGGCAGGGTTCTCTAAATGAGCAGTTCTTC
TRBV27	TRBJ1-6	.	few	16	CASSTFLNRPNSPLHF	TGTGCCAGCAGTACCTTTCTCAACAGGCCTAATTCACCCCTCCACTTT
TRBV11-3	TRBJ1-2	TRBD1	.	18	CASSLATRQGGINYGYTF	TGTGCCAGCAGCTTAGCCACGAGACAGGGAGGTATTAACTATGGCTACACCTTC
TRBV6-5	TRBJ1-2	TRBD1	.	14	CASSYSTGQGPNTF	TGTGCCAGCAGTTACTCGACGGGACAGGGACCCAACACCTTC
TRBV5-1	TRBJ1-1	.	.	14	CASSFKAGLPEAFF	TGCGCCAGCAGCTTTAAGGCAGGGCTTCCTGAAGCTTTCTTT
TRBV6-6	TRBJ1-6	TRBD1	.	14	CASSVGQDLAPLHF	TGTGCCAGCAGCGTAGGACAGGATTTGGCACCCCTCCACTTT
TRBV5-1	TRBJ2-4	TRBD2	.	16	CASSLAGGGLQNIQYF	TGCGCCAGCAGCTTGGCCGGGGGGGGTCTTCAAAACATTCAGTACTTC
TRBV4-3	TRBJ1-1	.	.	15	CASSQGPGMNTEAFF	TGCGCCAGCAGCCAAGGCCCAGGGATGAACACTGAAGCTTTCTTT
TRBV4-2	TRBJ1-1	TRBD1	.	15	CASSHGGQLGTEAFF	TGTGCCAGCAGCCACGGGGGACAGTTAGGTACTGAAGCTTTCTTT
TRBV5-1	TRBJ1-4	.	.	16	CASSPQAIGSNEKLFF	TGCGCCAGCAGCCCACAGGCCATAGGGTCTAATGAAAAACTGTTTTTT
TRBV5-4	TRBJ2-3	.	few	15	CASSLRVGVADTQYF	TGTGCCAGCAGCTTGAGGGTCGGGGTTGCAGATACGCAGTATTTT
TRBV4-2	TRBJ2-3	TRBD2	.	17	CASSQETSGGGTDTQYF	TGTGCCAGCAGCCAAGAGACTAGCGGGGGGGGCACAGATACGCAGTATTTT
TRBV27	TRBJ2-7	TRBD1	.	15	CASSLSGGGPYEQYF	TGTGCCAGCAGTTTATCAGGGGGCGGTCCCTACGAGCAGTACTTC
TRBV30	TRBJ1-1	TRBD1	.	13	CAWSVGGLAEAFF	TGTGCCTGGAGTGTAGGGGGCTTGGCTGAAGCTTTCTTT
TRBV5-1	TRBJ1-2	.	.	13	CASSNRPDYGYTF	TGCGCCAGCAGCAACCGCCCGGACTATGGCTACACCTTC
TRBV4-2	TRBJ2-1	TRBD1	few	15	CASSPGQGPETEQFF	TGTGCCAGCAGCCCCGGACAGGGTCCTGAAACTGAGCAGTTCTTC
TRBV9	TRBJ2-7	TRBD1	.	14	CASSPRDRGYEQYF	TGTGCCAGCAGCCCGAGAGACAGGGGCTACGAGCAGTACTTC
TRBV6-5	TRBJ1-6	TRBD1	.	15	CASSSGDRENSPLHF	TGTGCCAGCAGTTCTGGAGACAGGGAGAATTCACCCCTCCACTTT
TRBV7-2	TRBJ2-5	TRBD1	.	15	CASSPGTGRRETQYF	TGTGCCAGCAGCCCTGGGACAGGGCGGCGAGAGACCCAGTACTTC
TRBV10-3	TRBJ1-5	.	.	15	CAISDDFGGNQPQHF	TGTGCCATCAGTGACGACTTCGGTGGCAATCAGCCCCAGCATTTT
TRBV18	TRBJ2-3	TRBD1	.	16	CASSRTPGQGVDTQYF	TGTGCCAGCTCGCGAACGCCGGGACAGGGGGTGGATACGCAGTATTTT
TRBV5-1	TRBJ2-1	.	few	16	CASNIRIGSSYNEQFF	TGCGCCAGCAACATCCGCATTGGGAGCTCCTACAATGAGCAGTTCTTC
TRBV5-6	TRBJ1-1	.	.	14	CASSLTGRSTEAFF	TGTGCCAGCAGCTTGACAGGGAGATCCACTGAAGCTTTCTTT
TRBV4-1	TRBJ1-4	.	few	15	CASSPLGATNEKLFF	TGCGCCAGCAGCCCCCTAGGGGCAACTAATGAAAAACTGTTTTTT
TRBV2	TRBJ1-1	.	.	10	CASRGGEAFF	TGTGCCAGCAGGGGGGGTGAAGCTTTCTTT
TRBV4-3	TRBJ2-1	TRBD2	.	16	CASSQFSGGDYNEQFF	TGCGCCAGCAGCCAATTTAGCGGGGGGGATTACAATGAGCAGTTCTTC